This entry is about one TCR beta chain. Its antigen remains unidentified. This specimen belongs to a study of T cell responses to AZD1222 COVID-19 vaccine. The germline V and J ends were trimmed by 7 bases and 10 bases, with 14 bases remaining between them. The CDR3 is made up of 13 amino acids. The germline CDR1 and CDR2 sequences are MNHEY and SVGAGI. Produced via immunoSEQ multiplex PCR; TCRdb's table is partial and in-frame only. The table shows under 150,000 clones, with approximately 89% occurring only once. Study results and limitations: There were repertoire samples only from the period after the peak T cell response. CD4 TCRs associated with vaccination spanned spike, dominating at 160-218 and 743-854. Among spike-specific TCRs, nearly half reportedly target unmutated variant regions.

The chain carries TRBV6-5 and TRBJ1-6, with D unresolved. The input for sequencing was peripheral blood, taken on day 0 of AZD1222 vaccination. This TCR was sampled from an adult in good health. Here the CDR3 DNA reads TGTGCCAGCACGGAGGGCCCGAGGTCACCCCTCCACTTT. It encodes CASTEGPRSPLHF.